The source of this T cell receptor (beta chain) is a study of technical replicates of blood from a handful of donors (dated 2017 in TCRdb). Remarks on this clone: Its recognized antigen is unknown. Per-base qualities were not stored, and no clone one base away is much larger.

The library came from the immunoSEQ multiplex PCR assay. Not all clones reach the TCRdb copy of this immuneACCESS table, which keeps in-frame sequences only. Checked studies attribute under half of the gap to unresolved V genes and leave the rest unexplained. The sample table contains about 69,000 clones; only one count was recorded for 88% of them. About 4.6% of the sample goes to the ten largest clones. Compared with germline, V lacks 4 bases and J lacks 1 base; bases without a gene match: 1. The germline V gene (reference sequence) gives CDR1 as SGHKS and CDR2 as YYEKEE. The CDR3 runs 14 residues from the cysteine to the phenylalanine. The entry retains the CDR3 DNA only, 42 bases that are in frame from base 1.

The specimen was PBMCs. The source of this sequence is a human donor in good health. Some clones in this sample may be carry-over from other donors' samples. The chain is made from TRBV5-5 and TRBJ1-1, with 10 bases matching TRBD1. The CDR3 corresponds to CASSRTGGNTEAFF. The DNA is TGTGCCAGCAGCCGGACAGGGGGGAACACTGAAGCTTTCTTT.